The next 18 T cell receptor beta chains were all read from a single sample in a study of T cell repertoires in cytomegalovirus infection (dated by TCRdb to between 2018 and 2021). The antigens these receptors bind are not known. The sample's treatment or condition label, decoded: in vitro stimulation with specific CMV peptide epitopes to enrich CMV-specific T cells. The instrument was an Illumina HiSeq 1500. TCRdb reprocessing: public reads trimmed at Q25 with fastp, clones called with MiXCR, in-frame beta chains kept. Each entry merges the rows of one CDR3 protein and shows their most common DNA and genes. The sample table holds just over 450,000 distinct CDR3 sequences, of which about 42% were seen once. The top ten clonotypes cover about 41% of the sample. Specimen: cultured PBMCs, collected from culture after CMV antigen stimulation. The receptors were sampled from a human donor in good health (CMV status not recorded). Some clones in this sample may be carry-over from other donors' samples.

This clonotype was seen a few times. The rearrangement joins TRBV25-1 to TRBJ1-2; no definite D call. The CDR3 spans 13 residues. V lost 6 bases to trimming and J lost 4 bases, with 12 bases between them. CDR1 is MGHDK, CDR2 SYGVNS, per germline. The CDR3 coding sequence is TGTGCCAGCAGGCCTTCACCCGGCTATGGCTACACCTTC. It is translated as CASRPSPGYGYTF.

The sample holds a few counts of this clonotype. The chain is built from TRBV7-9 and TRBJ2-3; 12 bases match TRBD2. V was clipped by 1 base and J by 6 bases; unmatched bases: 8. The CDR3 spans 17 residues. Per the germline V gene, CDR1 is SEHNR and CDR2 is FQNEAQ (reference sequence). The DNA for the CDR3 is TGTGCCAGCAGCTTAGGGGCGACTAGCGGGGGTGTCGATACGCAGTATTTT. Translated, it gives CASSLGATSGGVDTQYF. Combining the CDR3 with reference TRBV7-9 and TRBJ2-3 gives the whole variable domain DTGVSQNPRHKITKRGQNVTFRCDPISEHNRLYWYRQTLGQGPEFLTYFQNEAQLEKSRLLSDRFSAERPKGSFSTLEIQRTEQGDSAMYLCASSLGATSGGVDTQYFGPGTRLTVL.

This clonotype was seen repeatedly, ten times or more. The rearrangement links TRBV7-2 to TRBJ2-2, with 10 bases identical to TRBD2. With 5 bases clipped from V and 5 bases from J, the junction kept 8 bases outside the gene matches. The CDR3 has 16 amino acids. The germline V gene encodes CDR1 SGHTA and CDR2 FQGNSA. The CDR3: CASSLSGGFRTGELFF. The CDR3, as DNA: TGTGCCAGCAGCCTTAGCGGGGGGTTTAGGACCGGGGAGCTGTTTTTT.

V usage is TRBV12-3 or TRBV12-4 and J usage is TRBJ2-7, with TRBD1 identical over 8 bases. Trimming at V came to 0 bases and at J to 2 bases, leaving 6 bases not matched to a gene. This CDR3 comprises 16 residues. CDR3 loop: CASSLARRGPTYEQYF. In nucleotides, the CDR3 is TGTGCCAGCAGTTTAGCGCGCAGGGGGCCTACCTACGAGCAGTACTTC.

The chain uses TRBV19 and TRBJ2-7; possible D gene TRBD1, 5 bases. Germline V lookup: CDR1 LNHDA, CDR2 SQIVND (reference sequence). This CDR3 has 13 amino acids. V dropped 5 bases and J dropped 7 bases, with 15 bases sitting between them. In DNA, the CDR3 is TGTGCCAGTAGTCCCTCCACAGGCTTGGAGCAGTACTTC. Translated, it gives CASSPSTGLEQYF.

The chain combines TRBV5-5 with TRBJ1-1, with TRBD1 matching over 8 bases. The CDR3 contains 13 residues. Germline values: CDR1 SGHKS, CDR2 YYEKEE (reference sequence). Trimming at V came to 2 bases and at J to 9 bases, leaving 6 bases not matched to a gene. The CDR3 coding sequence is TGTGCCAGCAGCTTTTTTGGGGACAGGCAAGCTTTCTTT. This translates into CASSFFGDRQAFF. The complete variable domain, with remaining parts taken from reference TRBV5-5 and TRBJ1-1, reads DAGVTQSPTHLIKTRGQQVTLRCSPISGHKSVSWYQQVLGQGPQFIFQYYEKEERGRGNFPDRFSARQFPNYSSELNVNALLLGDSALYLCASSFFGDRQAFFGQGTRLTVV.

This clonotype appeared once. The V call is TRBV10-3, the J call TRBJ2-3; 7 bases line up with TRBD1. CDR1 ENHRY and CDR2 SYGVKD come from the germline V gene. V shed 10 bases, J shed 4 bases, and the junction held 11 bases outside the gene matches. This CDR3 spans 14 amino acids. CDR3 DNA: TGTGCCACCGGACAGGCCTTACGGTCAGATACGCAGTATTTT. Encoded protein: CATGQALRSDTQYF.

This clonotype was found a few times. The rearrangement uses TRBV18 and TRBJ2-1; 13 nucleotides align to TRBD2. The CDR3 is 16 residues long. The germline V gene has CDR1 KGHSH and CDR2 LQKENI. V was pared by 1 base and J by 9 bases, with 6 bases of the junction left unmatched. The CDR3, as DNA: TGTGCCAGCTCACCACTAGGACTAGCGGGAGCGTTTGAGCAGTTCTTC. Protein sequence: CASSPLGLAGAFEQFF.

This chain uses TRBV7-6 with TRBJ2-1; weak D call: TRBD2 (6 bases). V lost 7 bases and J lost 10, with 17 bases in between. Germline loops: CDR1 SGHVS, CDR2 FNYEAQ. The CDR3 consists of 13 residues. CDR3 in amino acids: CASIGDSHGEQFF. In nucleotides, the CDR3 is TGTGCCAGCATCGGGGACTCACACGGGGAGCAGTTCTTC.

The V call is TRBV7-8, the J call TRBJ2-1; D gene unclear. The germline CDR1 and CDR2 sequences are SGHVS and FQNEAQ. With 2 bases removed from V and 2 bases from J, the gap between germline ends came to 10 bases. CDR3 size: 15 residues. In DNA form, the CDR3 reads TGTGCCAGCAGCTTACTAGTTCCTGCCTACAATGAGCAGTTCTTC. It specifies CASSLLVPAYNEQFF.

The V gene is TRBV11-2, the J gene TRBJ2-5, with a weak D call TRBD2 (5 bases). V lost 3 bases and J 0 bases, leaving 8 bases between the germline ends. The CDR3 has 14 residues. Germline assignment: CDR1 SGHAT and CDR2 FQNNGV. DNA for the CDR3: TGTGCCAGCAGCTTCGACGGGAACCAAGAGACCCAGTACTTC. This gives the protein CASSFDGNQETQYF.

In nucleotides, the CDR3 is TGTGCCAGCTCACCCTCTGAGGCGCCATACAATGAGCAGTTCTTC. Its translation: CASSPSEAPYNEQFF. The chain has TRBV18 and TRBJ2-1; no reliable D call. The CDR3 contains 15 residues. The V and J ends lost 3 bases and 4 bases respectively, with 13 bases between them. CDR1 is KGHSH, CDR2 LQKENI, per germline.

This chain connects TRBV28 to TRBJ1-1; possibly TRBD1 for D (5 bases). The CDR3 extends over 15 amino acids. Germline CDR1 reads MDHEN; CDR2 reads SYDVKM. V was shortened by 10 bases and J by 2 bases, with 20 bases between the two germline ends. DNA of the CDR3: TGTGCCACCAATATCGGGACGCAAAGCAACACTGAAGCTTTCTTT. It specifies CATNIGTQSNTEAFF.

The rearrangement joins TRBV20-1 to TRBJ1-1; D is unclear. The CDR3 covers 14 residues. V was shortened by 4 bases and J by 1 base, with 13 bases between the two germline ends. CDR1 is DFQATT and CDR2 is SNEGSKA in the germline V gene (reference sequence). CDR3 nucleotides: TGCAGTGCTAAAAAAGGCAGCGGGAACACTGAAGCTTTCTTT. This translates into CSAKKGSGNTEAFF.

The rearrangement uses TRBV28 and TRBJ2-5; D may be TRBD1 or TRBD2 (5 bases each). The ends were cut back, 7 bases at V and 0 bases at J, with 12 bases in the middle. In germline, CDR1 is MDHEN, CDR2 SYDVKM. CDR3 size: 14 residues. CDR3 in amino acids: CASTVGGYQETQYF. The CDR3 DNA sequence: TGTGCCAGCACCGTTGGGGGTTACCAAGAGACCCAGTACTTC.

This clonotype was counted only a few times. The V call is TRBV7-9, the J call TRBJ1-6, with 8 bases aligning to TRBD1. The germline V gene encodes CDR1 SEHNR and CDR2 FQNEAQ (reference sequence). The CDR3 spans 14 residues. V shed 6 bases, J shed 5 bases, and the junction held 3 bases outside the gene matches. This CDR3 is CASRRQGNNSPLHF. CDR3 coding DNA: TGTGCCAGCAGGCGACAGGGGAATAATTCACCCCTCCACTTT.

V usage is TRBV5-1 and J usage is TRBJ2-5; 8 nucleotides line up with TRBD1. The CDR3 is made up of 15 amino acids. The junction had 8 bases not matched to a gene; V was cut back by 7 bases and J by 0 bases. Germline lookup yields CDR1 SGHRS and CDR2 YFSETQ. The CDR3 sequence is CASRGTGLYQETQYF. The DNA of the CDR3 is TGCGCCAGCCGAGGGACAGGCCTTTACCAAGAGACCCAGTACTTC.

The chain joins TRBV6-2 or TRBV6-3 to TRBJ2-3; D possibly corresponds to TRBD1 (5 bases). Germline CDR1 MNHEY, CDR2 SVGEGT. With 4 bases removed from V and 1 base from J, the gap between germline ends came to 18 bases. This CDR3 comprises 17 residues. The CDR3 is CASSSGLTGGGTDTQYF. DNA for the CDR3: TGTGCCAGCAGTTCAGGCCTTACAGGTGGAGGCACAGATACGCAGTATTTT.